This T cell receptor (beta chain) emerged from a study of blood T cell repertoires in COVID-19 (dated by TCRdb to about 2020). Regarding the complete study: The collaborator samples originated in the United States, Italy and Spain and spanned the acute and convalescent phases of COVID-19. The prospective study material was composed of cDNA or gDNA derived from T cells, B-cell-depleted T cells, or PBMCs. Subjects who had been exposed to COVID-19, were actively infected with it, or had recovered from it provided the deeply sampled blood TCRbeta repertoires that made up the dataset. The repertoires were released in a freely available public database meant as a resource for research on the immune response to SARS-CoV-2. The samples were drawn from the first 160 participants of the ongoing ImmuneRACE study and from 950 to 1,500 subjects provided by 6 global collaborators. Sample metadata almost always included a de-identified subject ID, COVID-19 status, age in years and sex. Where available, HLA class I and class II types were obtained from metadata supplied by the sample provider rather than from assay-based typing. Broad study findings and their caveats: How much clinical and demographic metadata was included differed by source and by participant, and the metadata was provided uncurated.

About this clone itself: No antigen is known for it. Per-nucleotide qualities are absent, and no much larger clonotype sits a single base away.

TCRbeta CDR3 regions were amplified from genomic DNA by means of the immunoSEQ Assay, a bias-controlled multiplex PCR. Turning to the authors' computational methods: Within the assay, amplification of reference gene primers was used to estimate how many nucleated cells each sample contained. To quantify the absolute abundance of each unique TCRbeta CDR3 rearrangement, sequence reads were collapsed and filtered. For each sample, productive Simpson clonality was calculated as the square root of Simpson's diversity index over productive rearrangements. Drawn from immuneACCESS, this table holds only the in-frame rearrangements with V and J called that TCRdb kept. Clones are partly lost; checked studies trace under half to an unresolved V gene and leave the rest unexplained. Clonal size and the V and J genes are those of that table, whereas D and trimming came from the DNA. The sample has around 110,000 clones on record, about two thirds of them singletons. The ten biggest clones cover approximately 0.88% of the sample.

The collaborating institutions used their own protocols to collect whole blood in K2EDTA tubes. For TCRbeta analysis, collaborator samples were shipped as frozen whole blood, as isolated PBMCs, or as DNA extracted from either sample type. Specimen: peripheral blood. This TCR derives from a human donor with acute or convalescent COVID-19. The donor label of this sample is uncertain.

The DNA sequence is TGCGCCAGCAGCTTGGAATCAGGGATTGGAAACACCATATATTTT. The translation is CASSLESGIGNTIYF. The rearrangement joined TRBV5-1 to TRBJ1-3; a weak D assignment points to TRBD1 (5 bases agree). V is clipped by 0 bases and J by 3 bases, and the sequence between their germline boundaries is 10 bases long. Inclusive of the bounding cysteine and phenylalanine, the CDR3 is 15 residues long. Only the CDR3 region is kept as DNA, spanning 45 bases read in frame from base 1. CDR1 and CDR2, per the germline V gene, are SGHRS and YFSETQ. With the rest looked up from the reference TRBV5-1 and TRBJ1-3 genes rather than sequenced, the full variable domain is KAGVTQTPRYLIKTRGQQVTLSCSPISGHRSVSWYQQTPGQGLQFLFEYFSETQRNKGNFPGRFSGRQFSNSRSEMNVSTLELGDSALYLCASSLESGIGNTIYFGEGSWLTVV.